This T cell receptor (beta chain) originates from a study of regulatory T cells. General study points: Control CD8+ cells showed a nonsignificant trend toward higher Shannon entropy than patient CD8+ cells.

Primers: 52 TRBV forward and 13 TRBJ reverse. The assay was immunoSEQ multiplex PCR, and TCRdb's table has in-frame clones only and misses some. The table records 4,500 to 7,000 clones, 70% to 85% of them present only once. CDR3 length: 15 amino acids. The V gene's germline CDR1 is MNHEY and CDR2 SMNVEV (reference sequence). Trimming left V 2 bases short and J 2 bases short, with 10 bases between. This clone was seen a few times. Its cognate antigen is unknown. V and J are TRBV27 and TRBJ1-5; D is uncertain. Sequencing input: CD8+ T cells sorted from blood. The clonotype comes from a child under 18 with CD3G deficiency. The CDR3 DNA sequence: TGTGCCAGCAGTTTAAGTTCGGGCGGCAATCAGCCCCAGCATTTT. It encodes CASSLSSGGNQPQHF.